This TCR beta chain was identified during a study of T cell repertoires in cytomegalovirus infection. The sample holds a few counts of this clonotype. No antigen is known for it. Looked up from germline, CDR1 is LGHDT and CDR2 is YNNKEL (reference sequence). The CDR3 spans 16 residues. The V and J ends lost 4 bases and 3 bases, in that order; junction bases with no gene match: 11. TCRdb re-called the reads with MiXCR, one entry per CDR3 protein. Of 700,000 to 900,000 distinct CDR3 sequences listed, 25% to 30% are singletons. This chain links TRBV3-1 with TRBJ2-7; TRBD2 agrees at 8 bases. The specimen comprised cultured CD8+ T cells from PBMCs, sampled from culture after CMV antigen stimulation. The receptor was isolated from a human donor in good health (CMV status not recorded). Some clones in this sample may be carry-over from other donors' samples. In DNA form, the CDR3 reads TGTGCCAGCAGCCCCCCCGGGACTAGGTCTATCTACGAGCAGTACTTC. Translating it yields CASSPPGTRSIYEQYF.